This T cell receptor (beta chain) was obtained from a study of blood T cell repertoires in COVID-19. In the study overall: In each case, the material was cDNA or gDNA derived from T cells, B-cell-depleted T cells, or PBMCs.

V was cut by 6 bases and J by 0 bases, with 12 bases left in between. The CDR3 runs to 15 residues. Germline values: CDR1 MNHEY, CDR2 SMNVEV (reference sequence). The protocol was immunoSEQ multiplex PCR, while the TCRdb copy is restricted to in-frame clones and leaves out a portion. The sample has about 72,000 clones, roughly 80% seen once. This TCR derives from a human donor in a cohort sampled during active COVID-19. This chain connects TRBV27 to TRBJ2-1; D is uncertain. The sequencing input was peripheral blood. The CDR3 sequence: CASRESRSSYNEQFF. For the CDR3, the DNA is TGTGCCAGCAGGGAGTCGCGGAGCTCCTACAATGAGCAGTTCTTC.